This is a list of T cell receptor beta chains from one sample in a study of CXCR3-negative and CXCR3-positive naive CD8 T cells. Using the 5' RACE reads, TCRdb records one entry per CDR3 protein without DNA. The listing records tens of thousands of distinct CDR3 sequences. The sample comprised naive CXCR3- CD8+ T cells from blood. The receptors originated from a human donor in good health. Some clones in this sample may be carry-over from other donors' samples. Each CDR3 is given with its conserved first and last residue.

j_gene | v_gene | CDR3aa
TRBJ2-3 | TRBV27 | CASSPGGTDTQYF
TRBJ1-2 | TRBV29-1 | CSALGADDNLTF
TRBJ2-3 | TRBV12-3/TRBV12-4 | CASSPIRVPAGGGDTQYF
TRBJ2-1 | TRBV18 | CASSPQGARINEQFF
TRBJ2-7 | TRBV10-2 | CASSTPYSYPYEQYF
TRBJ2-1 | TRBV20-1 | CSAHSSGGSYNEQFF
TRBJ1-2 | TRBV7-6 | CAHKIPGQGCNYGYTF
TRBJ2-7 | TRBV27 | CASSISTSGSVEQYF
TRBJ1-5 | TRBV7-8 | CASSLGWGDTNQPQHF
TRBJ2-2 | TRBV11-2 | CASSSYRTSGGELELFF
TRBJ2-7 | TRBV6-6 | CASSLTSGSAYEQYF
TRBJ2-1 | TRBV12-3/TRBV12-4 | CASSRTFREQFF
TRBJ1-2 | TRBV20-1 | CSARDDTAANYGYTF
TRBJ2-7 | TRBV25-1 | CASSAGVSYEQYF
TRBJ2-7 | TRBV27 | CASRRLAQYLSYEQYF
TRBJ2-7 | TRBV10-1 | CASSESDSYEQYF
TRBJ2-3 | TRBV7-9 | CASSLSEGARPGTDTQYF
TRBJ2-5 | TRBV7-8 | CASSFYPLGGAVQETQYF
TRBJ2-7 | TRBV15 | CATSGADRTYEQYF
TRBJ2-5 | TRBV7-2 | CASSHPQGVQETQYF
TRBJ2-7 | TRBV29-1 | CSSLGGTGTYEQYF
TRBJ2-1 | TRBV27 | CASSSSSGRAYREQFF
TRBJ2-7 | TRBV12-3/TRBV12-4 | CASSLALAGWMEQYF
TRBJ2-5 | TRBV3-1 | CASSQVSAEGGQETQYF
TRBJ2-5 | TRBV7-4 | CASSLGPRDSPEGTQYF
TRBJ2-1 | TRBV29-1 | CSVAQRGEHNEQFF
TRBJ2-1 | TRBV20-1 | CSAGDRSSYNEQFF
TRBJ2-7 | TRBV4-3 | CASSQDRPYEQYF
TRBJ2-1 | TRBV6-2/TRBV6-3 | CASSLDPSGGAVPDEQFF
TRBJ2-1 | TRBV12-3/TRBV12-4 | CASSLAHSNNEQFF
TRBJ2-1 | TRBV4-3 | CASSQEMSSYNEQFF
TRBJ2-5 | TRBV27 | CASSLNGQETQYF
TRBJ1-2 | TRBV14 | CASSQDLGYYGYTF
TRBJ2-7 | TRBV20-1 | CSASPVLTVTYYEQYF
TRBJ1-1 | TRBV28 | CASRLEDRKNTEAFF
TRBJ2-1 | TRBV10-3 | CAISEGEWTIDEQFF
TRBJ1-3 | TRBV5-1 | CASSPGTASGNTIYF
TRBJ2-1 | TRBV15 | CATNRGGPLRYNEQFF
TRBJ2-7 | TRBV29-1 | CSVERQGLEQYF
TRBJ1-6 | TRBV15 | CATSRDFRGGGERF
TRBJ1-1 | TRBV12-3/TRBV12-4 | CASRKDGWNTEAFF
TRBJ2-1 | TRBV20-1 | CSARDMGADIAQFF
TRBJ1-2 | TRBV27 | CASSPGTGNYGYTF
TRBJ1-1 | TRBV7-3 | CASSPSGTPMNTEAFF
TRBJ2-3 | TRBV5-1 | CASSLVFVGQGATDTQYF
TRBJ2-7 | TRBV29-1 | CSAQVGENEQYF
TRBJ2-7 | TRBV29-1 | CSVDERGHGLEQYF
TRBJ2-7 | TRBV28 | CASSIPTSYEQYF
TRBJ2-7 | TRBV30 | CAWSVRTEAPYEQYF
TRBJ2-7 | TRBV10-2 | CASSESDVFVTLYEQYF
TRBJ2-7 | TRBV28 | CASYSDRPYEQYF
TRBJ2-1 | TRBV20-1 | CSATGLAGGPDGEQFF